This TCR beta chain was captured in a study of early T cells in non-severe SARS-CoV-2 infection. Study summary: Chains were not paired, and sequencing was done on bulk RNA from unsorted whole blood.

Unique molecular identifiers were added to individual cDNA molecules. TCRdb processed the 5' RACE reads anew with MiXCR; each CDR3 protein has one entry. The sample has 40,000 to 45,000 distinct CDR3 sequences, 9% to 15% seen once. V lost 0 bases and J 1 base, leaving 9 bases between the germline ends. The germline gives CDR1 LGHNA, CDR2 YSLEER. The CDR3 spans 15 residues. This clonotype was observed many times. The sequence came from an adult who was a healthcare worker with PCR-confirmed SARS-CoV-2 infection or an uninfected control (not recorded which). J is TRBJ2-5 and V is TRBV4-3; possibly TRBD2 for D (5 bases). Sequenced: whole blood. CDR3 nucleotides: TGCGCCAGCAGCCAAGAGGCAGCGGTCCAAGAGACCCAGTACTTC. It is translated as CASSQEAAVQETQYF.